Included here is one TCR beta chain sequence, with context. This specimen belongs to a study of blood T cell repertoires in COVID-19. On the study more broadly: The United States, Italy and Spain provided the acute and convalescent COVID-19 samples. Sources were T cells, B-cell-depleted T cells, or PBMCs; the material itself was cDNA or gDNA.

Per the original data handling: Reference gene primer amplification gave nucleated cell count estimates. Assay: immunoSEQ multiplex PCR; the TCRdb copy retains only in-frame clones and omits some. The DNA was the basis for D and trimming; V, J and clone size are from that table. The sample consists of around 350,000 clones, more than 85% of them appearing once. Germline CDR1 reads SGHKS; CDR2 reads YYEKEE (reference sequence). This CDR3 region has 14 residues. Trimming left V 0 bases short and J 5 bases short, with 9 bases between. Specimen: peripheral blood. The rearrangement joins TRBV5-5 to TRBJ2-1; no firm D call. The clonotype originates from a human donor in a cohort sampled during active COVID-19. CDR3 DNA: TGTGCCAGCAGCTTGGCTGGCAGCGACAATGAGCAGTTCTTC. It is translated as CASSLAGSDNEQFF.